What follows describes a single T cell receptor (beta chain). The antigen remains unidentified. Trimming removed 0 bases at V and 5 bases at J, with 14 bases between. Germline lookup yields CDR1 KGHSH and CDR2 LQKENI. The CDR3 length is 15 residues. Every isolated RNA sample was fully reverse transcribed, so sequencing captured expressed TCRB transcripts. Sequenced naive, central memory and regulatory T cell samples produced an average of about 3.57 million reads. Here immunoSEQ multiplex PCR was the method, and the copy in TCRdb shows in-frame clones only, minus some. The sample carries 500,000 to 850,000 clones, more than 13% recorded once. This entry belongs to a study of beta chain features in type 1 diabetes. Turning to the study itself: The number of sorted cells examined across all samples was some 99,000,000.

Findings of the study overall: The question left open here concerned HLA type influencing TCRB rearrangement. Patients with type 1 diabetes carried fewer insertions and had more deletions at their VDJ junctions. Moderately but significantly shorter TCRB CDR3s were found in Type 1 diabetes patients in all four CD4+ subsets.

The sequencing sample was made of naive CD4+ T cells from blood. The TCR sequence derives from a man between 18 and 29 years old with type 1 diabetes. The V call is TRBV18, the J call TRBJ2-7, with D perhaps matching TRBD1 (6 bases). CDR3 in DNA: TGTGCCAGCTCACCACCGTCCAGGGGTCCCCACGAGCAGTACTTC. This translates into CASSPPSRGPHEQYF.